The clone carrying this T cell receptor (beta chain) was counted only a few times. The antigen is not known. Full-length variable regions came from constant-region reverse primers plus semi-nested Nested Universal Primer A PCR. One entry per CDR3 protein results from TCRdb running MiXCR on the 5' RACE reads. The sample consists of fewer than 80,000 distinct CDR3 sequences, about 20% of them appearing once. V lost 1 base and J 7 bases, leaving 11 bases between the germline ends. The germline CDR1 and CDR2 sequences are SGDLS and YYNGEE. The CDR3 is made up of 13 amino acids. Study conclusions and caveats: Tumor-infiltrating Treg TCR alpha and beta sequences overlapped most with tumor naive CD4+ T cells, then blood naive. Tumor memory CD4+ T cell TCR gene usage was found to cluster with blood and lymph node memory CD4+ cells and with lymph node naive CD4+ cells.

Memory CD4+ T cells were sorted as CD4+CD45RO+CD25- cells. Sequencing was performed on memory CD4+ T cells sorted from a lymph node. Subset reported: memory CD4+ T cells, CD4+CD45RO+CD25-. The receptor's source is a female donor with breast cancer. This chain links TRBV9 with TRBJ1-2, with TRBD1 as a possible D gene (5 bases). The CDR3 sequence is CASSVQGFSGYTF. CDR3 nucleotide sequence: TGTGCCAGCAGCGTACAGGGTTTTAGTGGCTACACCTTC.